This T cell receptor beta chain was retrieved from a study of early T cells in non-severe SARS-CoV-2 infection. Study-wide background: The study sequenced bulk RNA from unsorted whole blood, with chains unpaired.

The CDR3 totals 18 residues. With V trimmed by 5 bases and J by 0 bases, 12 bases remained unmatched. Unique molecular identifiers were added to individual cDNA molecules. TCRdb fed the 5' RACE reads into MiXCR, producing one record per CDR3 protein. The table includes roughly 69,000 distinct CDR3 sequences, roughly 9.4% detected once. This clonotype occurred a few times. The chain joins TRBV12-3 or TRBV12-4 to TRBJ1-3, with TRBD1 matching over 8 bases. Sequenced material: whole blood. This TCR derives from an adult who was a healthcare worker with PCR-confirmed SARS-CoV-2 infection or an uninfected control (not recorded which). CDR3 residues: CASSTHRTGKNSGNTIYF. CDR3 DNA: TGTGCCAGCAGTACCCATCGGACAGGGAAAAACTCTGGAAACACCATATATTTT.